This TCR beta chain originates from a study of monozygotic twins with inflammatory bowel disease. Study results and caveats: For IBD, no single strong associated signal or clonotype was supported.

Germline V gives CDR1 MGHRA, CDR2 YSYEKL. CDR3 length equals 16 residues. The UMIs contained a 6-nucleotide sample barcode. They were added by template switching during cDNA synthesis. TCRdb reprocessed the 5' RACE reads, keeping one entry per CDR3 protein, no DNA. Here the sample table reports 350,000 to 400,000 distinct CDR3 sequences. Notes on this clonotype: Its target is unknown.

Sequences were obtained from blood. This sequence was found in a human donor with ulcerative colitis or Crohn's disease, or a healthy co-twin of an affected twin (not recorded which). The chain combines TRBV4-1 with TRBJ2-3; the TCRdb D gene call, TRBD2, has no DNA to confirm it. CDR3 in amino acids: CASSQDQGTLSGTQYF.